This TCR beta chain was obtained from a study of control samples from healthy donors and cancer patients. Clones were read by immunoSEQ multiplex PCR, and TCRdb kept only the in-frame ones, dropping some. The repertoire includes 130,000 to 150,000 clones, more than 85% of them detected once, and 3.2% sits in the top ten. Concerning this clone itself: Other DNA sequences in the same sample also yield this CDR3.

Trimming removed 5 bases at V and 2 bases at J, with 10 bases between. The germline gives CDR1 SGHTA, CDR2 FQGNSA. The CDR3 has 14 amino acids. This TCR derives from a man aged 30 to 39 in good health. The sequenced sample was blood. V usage is TRBV7-2 and J usage is TRBJ1-5; D gene unclear. The CDR3 reads CASSPSGGNQPQHF. The CDR3 nucleotides read TGTGCCAGCAGCCCCTCGGGAGGCAATCAGCCCCAGCATTTT.